This entry is about one T cell receptor beta chain. Its antigen remains undetermined. Within one base of it there is no much larger clone, and no base qualities were kept. Two rounds of multiplex PCR were performed to amplify the TCR beta CDR3 region from genomic DNA. In the first round of PCR, primers specific to each TRBV and TRBJ gene were used, and the primer sequences are filed in Chinese patent CN105087789A. Universal primers were used in the second PCR round. The Roche High Pure PCR Template Preparation Kit was used to extract genomic DNA from the frozen PBMCs. Libraries were sequenced paired-end with 151 bp reads on an Illumina HiSeq 3000. The original methods were these. Raw reads lacking the multiplex PCR primer sequences were removed with CutAdapt. High-quality paired reads were merged into contigs with PEAR. By alignment to reference sequences, MiXCR assigned TRB V, D and J gene segments to each contig. CDR3 sequences were clustered by base quality and sequence similarity to remove sequencing errors. Diversity was measured as Shannon entropy normalized by the natural log of productive TCR sequence number. Clonality was computed as one minus the ratio of Shannon entropy to the natural log of the number of unique clonotypes. Using the Youden index from ROC curves, the researchers picked the repertoire-metric cut-offs for progression-free survival, and all analyses were carried out in R 3.5.3. Clones were called with MiXCR by TCRdb after fastp trimmed the public reads at Q25, and only in-frame beta chains were retained. One record per CDR3 amino acid sequence lists the most common genes and DNA. The V and J calls follow TCRdb's processing rather than the paper's. The sample table holds approximately 18,000 distinct CDR3 sequences, of which about 15% were seen once. Together, the top ten hold 35% to 45% of the sample.

No patient had a history of other malignancies or prior chemotherapy or radiotherapy, and all had node-negative disease on CT and PET/CT. At each of two time points, 4.5 to 7 milliliters of peripheral venous blood were collected in EDTA tubes. PBMCs were isolated by Ficoll-Paque Plus density-gradient centrifugation. Right after collection, samples were placed at -80 degrees C and kept there until analysis. These data come from a study of prognosis after radiotherapy for stage I lung cancer (dated by TCRdb to the early 2020s). With regard to the full study: Between April 2018 and 2019, approximately 18 stage I NSCLC patients were enrolled in Nanjing, China. SBRT was delivered in 3 to 5 fractions with a biologically effective dose of at least 100 Gy, and image-guided IMRT or VMAT was used for delivery. Every patient was regarded as medically inoperable, because of comorbidities in around 12 cases and refusal of surgery in over five cases. In every patient, SBRT was given without any concurrent therapy. About five patients had oligometastatic NSCLC after surgical resection of the primary tumor, and approximately 13 had newly diagnosed primary stage I lung tumors. For each of the approximately 19 patients, one blood sample was taken before SBRT and one after, so the study sequenced 38 samples in total. Peripheral blood TCR beta repertoires were profiled in stage I NSCLC patients before and after stereotactic body radiotherapy, and the study then linked these repertoires to distant failure. After SBRT, distant metastases developed in four of the 19 patients at a median of 7 months, while the remaining 15 patients had no significant progression. Tumor histology was squamous cell carcinoma in about seven patients and adenocarcinoma in about a dozen. Ages in the cohort of 13 men and over 5 women ranged from about 53 to 84 years, with a median of 74. Here is what the overall study found, with its caveats: None of the reported P values were adjusted for multiple comparisons. After SBRT, the number of unique TCR clones decreased (median around 10,000 before versus 6,861 after; Wilcoxon paired P=0.011). Differences in TRBV and TRBJ usage frequencies by metastasis status were reportedly observed in two V genes at baseline and in several V and two J genes after SBRT. Limitations of the study included a small cohort and short follow-up, and the study findings need independent validation. Post-SBRT Shannon entropy and its change from baseline were lower in patients who developed distant metastases; baseline Shannon entropy was not associated with metastases. Whether the expanded TCR clones were tumor-specific was not determined.

The CDR1 and CDR2 encoded by the germline V gene are SGDLS and YYNGEE. Trimmed from V: 4 bases; trimmed from J: 7 bases; junction bases lacking a gene match: 5. From cysteine to phenylalanine, the CDR3 is 15 amino acids long. Only the CDR3 DNA is retained, 45 bases long and in frame from the first base. The material sequenced was PBMCs, taken before or after stereotactic body radiation therapy (not recorded which). This receptor was taken from a donor at least 50 years old with non-small cell lung cancer. Recombination joined TRBV9 with TRBJ1-6, with TRBD1 identical over 10 junction bases. In nucleotides, the sequence is TGTGCCAGCAGCCTCCCGGGACAGGGGAATTCACCCCTCCACTTT. The translation is CASSLPGQGNSPLHF.